Shown below are 9 T cell receptor beta chains from a single sample sequenced in a study of shared clonotypes between healthy human individuals. CD45RO-negative cells were positively selected for CCR7, leaving out terminally differentiated effector memory CD45RA+ cells. Some clones are missing from TCRdb's copy, which holds only in-frame ones; the method was immunoSEQ multiplex PCR. The sample consists of around 2.1 million clones, 93% of them appearing once. Sequencing was carried out using naive CD8+ T cells from PBMCs. Receptor source: a man aged 18 to 30 in good health. Some clones in this sample may be carry-over from other donors' samples.

The chain joins TRBV30 to TRBJ2-1; TRBD2 matches at 13 bases. V lost 8 bases to trimming and J lost 8 bases; unmatched junction nucleotides: 15. Germline CDR1 GTSNPN, CDR2 SVGIG (reference sequence). The CDR3 runs to 16 residues. The CDR3 is CAAVGTSGISSYEQFF. The CDR3 region has the DNA TGTGCCGCCGTAGGGACTAGCGGGATTTCCAGCTATGAGCAGTTCTTC.

On this clone: This specimen includes other DNA sequences encoding the same CDR3. The rearrangement joins TRBV29-1 to TRBJ2-7, with unresolved D. V was cut by 8 bases and J by 7 bases, with 15 bases left in between. This CDR3 region has 11 residues. Per the germline V gene, CDR1 is SQVTM and CDR2 is ANQGSEA. Here the CDR3 DNA reads TGCAGCATAAATCTACAAGGGGAGCAGTACTTC. This encodes CSINLQGEQYF.

The V call is TRBV25-1, the J call TRBJ2-5; 14 nucleotides align to TRBD2. Germline loops: CDR1 MGHDK, CDR2 SYGVNS. The CDR3 extends over 18 amino acids. Trimming at V came to 0 bases and at J to 3 bases, leaving 6 bases not matched to a gene. The CDR3 coding sequence is TGTGCCAGCAGTGAATACCCGGGACTAGCGGGGGAGGAAGAGACCCAGTACTTC. This translates into CASSEYPGLAGEEETQYF.

This clone was recorded only once. The gene calls are TRBV28 and TRBJ2-7; D unclear. The CDR3 sequence is 14 residues long. Germline CDR1 is MDHEN and CDR2 is SYDVKM. Trimming stripped 2 bases from V and 7 bases from J, with 15 bases between. The CDR3 DNA follows: TGTGCCAGCAGTTTAGGCAGCGCTCTCTCAGAGCAGTACTTC. It translates to CASSLGSALSEQYF.

V gene TRBV10-1 combines with J gene TRBJ2-1; 12 nucleotides agree with TRBD2. There are 16 residues in the CDR3. CDR1 is WNHNN, CDR2 SYGVQD, per germline (reference sequence). V lost 4 bases, J lost 5 bases, and 6 bases stayed unmatched. This chain's CDR3 is CASSVRLAGEDNEQFF. The CDR3 coding sequence is TGCGCCAGCAGTGTGCGACTAGCGGGAGAAGACAATGAGCAGTTCTTC.

The V gene is TRBV2, the J gene TRBJ1-6; TRBD1 might be the D (5 bases). Germline assignment: CDR1 SNHLY and CDR2 FYNNEI. There are 15 residues in the CDR3. With 7 bases removed from V and 5 bases from J, the gap between germline ends came to 15 bases. In DNA, the CDR3 is TGTGCCAGCATCCCCAAATGGGGGGATAATTCACCCCTCCACTTT. It codes for CASIPKWGDNSPLHF.

The chain uses TRBV28 and TRBJ2-1; 10 bases match TRBD1. From germline, CDR1 is MDHEN and CDR2 SYDVKM. With 6 bases clipped from V and 7 bases from J, the junction kept 3 bases outside the gene matches. This CDR3 contains 13 residues. CDR3 region: CASRPGQGNEQFF. The CDR3 DNA is TGTGCCAGCAGGCCGGGACAGGGGAATGAGCAGTTCTTC.

The V gene is TRBV7-9, the J gene TRBJ2-2, with TRBD2 as a possible D gene (6 bases). Trimming cost V 3 bases and J 4 bases, with 9 bases left between them. Germline V lookup: CDR1 SEHNR, CDR2 FQNEAQ (reference sequence). CDR3 length: 14 amino acids. For the CDR3, the DNA is TGTGCCAGCAGCTTCGGGAGAACCACCGGGGAGCTGTTTTTT. It translates to CASSFGRTTGELFF.

With regard to this clone: Distinct nucleotide sequences in the sample also encode this CDR3. V usage is TRBV28 and J usage is TRBJ1-2; 7 nucleotides match TRBD1. CDR1 and CDR2 (germline): MDHEN, SYDVKM. V shed 5 bases, J shed 3 bases, and the junction held 6 bases outside the gene matches. The CDR3 has 14 amino acids. In DNA form, the CDR3 reads TGTGCCAGCAGTCCCGGGCAGGGGGACTATGGCTACACCTTC. Its protein product is CASSPGQGDYGYTF.